This T cell receptor (beta chain) was sequenced in a study of shared clonotypes between healthy human individuals. Naive CD8 cells were CD45RO-negative, positively selected for CCR7, excluding terminally differentiated effector memory CD45RA+ cells. Germline V gene sequence: CDR1 MDHEN, CDR2 SYDVKM. The CDR3 extends over 12 amino acids. V dropped 6 bases and J dropped 5 bases, with 9 bases sitting between them. A deep-level run was used for the assay. The method was immunoSEQ multiplex PCR; TCRdb's version includes in-frame clones alone and lacks a portion of them. The table includes approximately 600,000 clones, approximately 95% detected once.

The specimen was naive CD8+ T cells sorted from blood. The receptor comes from a woman in her thirties in good health. V is TRBV28 and J is TRBJ2-3; perhaps TRBD2 as D (5 bases). The CDR3 coding sequence is TGTGCCAGCAGAGATACTAGAGATACGCAGTATTTT. This gives the protein CASRDTRDTQYF.